This is a list of T cell receptor beta chains from one sample in a study of regulatory and conventional T cells in RAG deficiency. Sequencing used immunoSEQ multiplex PCR; TCRdb keeps in-frame clones, though not all of them. The top ten hold about 0.54% of the sample, which has approximately 48,000 clones, over 80% seen once. This sample was also put to use in a study of regulatory T cells.

The sequenced material came from CD4+ effector T cells sorted from blood. The source is a human donor in good health. CDR3s include the opening cysteine and the closing phenylalanine or tryptophan. The D gene is left open where the match is weak. A row's size may be missing; if present it is once, few, many or a size class.

d_gene,len,abundance,j_gene,v_gene,CDR3aa,CDR3nt
TRBD2,17,NA,TRBJ2-1,TRBV18,CASSPTDGLAGTGEQFF,TGTGCCAGCTCCCCGACTGATGGACTAGCGGGAACGGGTGAGCAGTTCTTC
TRBD1,15,once,TRBJ2-5,TRBV5-1,CASRTGAEVRETQYF,TGCGCCAGCAGGACAGGGGCCGAGGTAAGAGAGACCCAGTACTTC
NA,13,NA,TRBJ2-7,TRBV6-5,CASSYREGFEQYF,TGTGCCAGCAGTTATCGAGAGGGGTTCGAGCAGTACTTC
NA,14,NA,TRBJ1-4,TRBV9,CASSVEGRNEKLFF,TGTGCCAGCAGCGTAGAGGGTCGGAATGAAAAACTGTTTTTT
TRBD1,17,NA,TRBJ1-5,TRBV13,CASSLGGRGRFDQPQHF,TGTGCCAGCAGCTTAGGAGGCAGGGGGCGCTTTGATCAGCCCCAGCATTTT
TRBD1,18,NA,TRBJ2-1,TRBV9,CASSVVTPGTGGSDEQFF,TGTGCCAGCAGCGTAGTCACCCCCGGGACAGGGGGAAGTGATGAGCAGTTCTTC
NA,12,once,TRBJ2-1,TRBV27,CASSSYLAGEFF,TGTGCCAGCAGTAGTTATTTGGCAGGGGAGTTCTTC
TRBD2,16,NA,TRBJ2-7,TRBV14,CASSPPGLAGGMEQYF,TGTGCCAGCAGCCCGCCTGGACTAGCGGGAGGTATGGAGCAGTACTTC
NA,13,NA,TRBJ1-5,TRBV7-9,CASMLGANQPQHF,TGTGCCAGCATGTTGGGGGCCAATCAGCCCCAGCATTTT
NA,16,NA,TRBJ2-2,TRBV5-8,CASSLAGWQATGELFF,TGTGCCAGCAGCTTGGCCGGGTGGCAGGCCACCGGGGAGCTGTTTTTT
NA,14,NA,TRBJ1-2,TRBV25-1,CASSAAGNDNGYTF,TGTGCCAGCAGTGCTGCAGGGAACGATAATGGCTACACCTTC
TRBD1,15,NA,TRBJ1-5,TRBV11-2,CASSFQSGGNQPQHF,TGTGCCAGCAGCTTCCAGTCAGGGGGTAATCAGCCCCAGCATTTT
NA,11,NA,TRBJ2-1,TRBV20-1,CSAEGGPLQFF,TGCAGTGCCGAAGGAGGGCCCCTGCAGTTCTTC
TRBD1,14,NA,TRBJ1-4,TRBV6-5,CASTLDRRNEKLFF,TGTGCCAGCACCCTGGACAGGCGTAATGAAAAACTGTTTTTT
NA,13,NA,TRBJ1-6,TRBV29-1,CAAYWGSNSPLHF,TGCGCAGCGTATTGGGGAAGTAATTCACCCCTCCACTTT
NA,15,NA,TRBJ1-1,TRBV29-1,CSVHLLRAENTEAFF,TGCAGCGTTCACTTATTGAGAGCCGAGAACACTGAAGCTTTCTTT
NA,14,NA,TRBJ1-4,TRBV6-1,CASSDEGVREKLFF,TGTGCCAGCAGTGATGAGGGTGTCAGGGAAAAACTGTTTTTT
TRBD1,15,NA,TRBJ2-7,TRBV5-1,CASSLGGTGVREQYF,TGCGCCAGCAGCTTGGGTGGGACAGGGGTGCGAGAGCAGTACTTC
NA,12,NA,TRBJ2-7,TRBV28,CASSLRSVEQCF,TGTGCCAGCAGTTTAAGGTCTGTCGAGCAGTGCTTC
NA,12,NA,TRBJ1-1,TRBV18,CASSNDLSEAFF,TGTGCCAGCTCCAATGACCTGAGTGAAGCTTTCTTT
NA,16,NA,TRBJ2-3,TRBV4-1,CASSQEYIRGIDTQYF,TGCGCCAGCAGCCAAGAATATATTCGGGGCATAGATACGCAGTATTTT
NA,17,NA,TRBJ2-1,TRBV11-2,CASSLAPTGGIYNEQFF,TGTGCCAGCAGCTTAGCTCCGACCGGGGGTATATACAATGAGCAGTTCTTC
TRBD1,16,NA,TRBJ2-5,TRBV7-3,CASSQRIGQGVETQYF,TGTGCCAGCAGCCAGAGGATAGGACAGGGGGTAGAGACCCAGTACTTC
NA,17,NA,TRBJ2-3,TRBV5-1,CASSRTLVGLSTDTQYF,TGCGCCAGCAGCCGGACCCTAGTGGGGCTTAGCACAGATACGCAGTATTTT
NA,15,once,TRBJ1-1,TRBV5-6,CASSVKRWVNTEAFF,TGTGCCAGCAGCGTAAAGCGTTGGGTTAACACTGAAGCTTTCTTT
NA,14,NA,TRBJ1-5,TRBV7-8,CASSYGRLREPQHF,TGTGCCAGCAGCTATGGACGACTTAGGGAGCCCCAGCATTTT
NA,13,NA,TRBJ2-7,TRBV2,CASKDNVAYEQYF,TGTGCCAGCAAGGACAACGTCGCCTACGAGCAGTACTTC
TRBD1,15,NA,TRBJ1-5,TRBV10-3,CAISLGQGSNQPQHF,TGTGCCATCAGTCTAGGACAGGGGAGCAATCAGCCCCAGCATTTT
NA,17,NA,TRBJ2-6,TRBV19,CASSIGGGASGANVLTF,TGTGCCAGTAGTATAGGTGGGGGCGCGAGTGGGGCCAACGTCCTGACTTTC
NA,15,NA,TRBJ1-5,TRBV11-2,CASSLLGLKNQPQHF,TGTGCCAGCAGCTTACTCGGTCTGAAGAATCAGCCCCAGCATTTT
TRBD1,15,once,TRBJ1-1,TRBV10-3,CAIKGRGTANTEAFF,TGTGCCATCAAGGGAAGGGGGACAGCGAACACTGAAGCTTTCTTT
TRBD1,12,NA,TRBJ1-5,TRBV5-4,CASSLEGAGQRF,TGTGCCAGCAGCTTGGAGGGGGCGGGGCAGCGTTTT
NA,15,NA,TRBJ2-6,TRBV2,CASSRELSGANVLTF,TGTGCCAGCAGTCGAGAGCTCTCTGGGGCCAACGTCCTGACTTTC
TRBD2,14,NA,TRBJ2-7,TRBV27,CASSFQRGYDEQYF,TGTGCCAGCAGTTTCCAGCGGGGCTACGACGAGCAGTACTTC